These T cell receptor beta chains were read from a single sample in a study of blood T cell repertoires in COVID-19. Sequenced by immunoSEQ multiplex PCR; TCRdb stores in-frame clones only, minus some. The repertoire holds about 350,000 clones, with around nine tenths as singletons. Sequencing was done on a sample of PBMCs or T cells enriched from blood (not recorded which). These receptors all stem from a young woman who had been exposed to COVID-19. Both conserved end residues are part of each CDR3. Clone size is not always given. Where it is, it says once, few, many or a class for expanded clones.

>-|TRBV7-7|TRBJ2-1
CASSLAVAGVVGNEQFF
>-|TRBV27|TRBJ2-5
CATSRGSGRAQYF
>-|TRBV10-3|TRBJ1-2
CAISESSGGYTF
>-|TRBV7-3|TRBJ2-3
CASSLFHGADTQYF
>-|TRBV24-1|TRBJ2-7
CATSDPRGPRGQGSYEQYF
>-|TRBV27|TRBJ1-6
CASGQVWDSPLHF
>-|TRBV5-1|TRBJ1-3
CASSPRTGFGNTIYF
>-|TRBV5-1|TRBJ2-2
CASEQSQGAGELFF
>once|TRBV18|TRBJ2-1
CASSPPAATDSYNEQFF
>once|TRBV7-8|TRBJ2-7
CASSSYDRGYEQYF